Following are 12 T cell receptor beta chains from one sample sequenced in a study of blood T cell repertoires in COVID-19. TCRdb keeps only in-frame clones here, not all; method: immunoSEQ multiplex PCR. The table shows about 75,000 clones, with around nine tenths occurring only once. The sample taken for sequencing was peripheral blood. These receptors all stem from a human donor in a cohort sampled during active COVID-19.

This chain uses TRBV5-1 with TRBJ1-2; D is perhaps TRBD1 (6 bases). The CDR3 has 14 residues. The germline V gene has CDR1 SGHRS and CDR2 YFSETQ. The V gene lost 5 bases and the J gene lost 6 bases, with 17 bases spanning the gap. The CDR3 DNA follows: TGCGCCAGCAGGCACGGGACACTTTATGATGGCTACACCTTC. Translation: CASRHGTLYDGYTF.

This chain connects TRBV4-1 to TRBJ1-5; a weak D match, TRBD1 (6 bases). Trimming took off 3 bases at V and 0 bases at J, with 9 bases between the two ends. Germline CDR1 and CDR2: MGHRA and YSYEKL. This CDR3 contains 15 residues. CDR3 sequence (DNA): TGCGCCAGCAGCCACCCAGGGGTTAGCAATCAGCCCCAGCATTTT. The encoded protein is CASSHPGVSNQPQHF.

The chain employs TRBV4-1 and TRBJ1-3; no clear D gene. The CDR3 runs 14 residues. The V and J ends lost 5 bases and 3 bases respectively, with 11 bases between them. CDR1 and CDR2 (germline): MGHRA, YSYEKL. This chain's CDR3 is CASSAIIDGNTIYF. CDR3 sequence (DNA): TGCGCCAGCAGCGCCATAATAGATGGAAACACCATATATTTT.

The CDR3 coding sequence is TGTGCCTGGAGTGCGGGGGGGAATCAGCCCCAGCATTTT. Its translation: CAWSAGGNQPQHF. This chain uses TRBV30 with TRBJ1-5; D possibly corresponds to TRBD1 (5 bases). Germline-derived CDR1 and CDR2 are GTSNPN and SVGIG (reference sequence). This CDR3 is 13 amino acids long. V gave up 1 base and J gave up 4 bases, with 8 bases separating them.

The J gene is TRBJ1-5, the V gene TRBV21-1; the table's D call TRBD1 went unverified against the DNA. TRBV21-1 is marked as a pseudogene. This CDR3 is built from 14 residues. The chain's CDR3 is CASSKDRRNQPQHF. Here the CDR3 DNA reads TGTGCCAGCAGCAAGGACAGGCGGAATCAGCCCCAGCATTTT.

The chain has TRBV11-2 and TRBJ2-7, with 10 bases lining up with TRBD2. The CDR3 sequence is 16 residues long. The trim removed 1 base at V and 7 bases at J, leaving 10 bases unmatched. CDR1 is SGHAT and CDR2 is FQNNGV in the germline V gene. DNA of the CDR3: TGTGCCAGCAGCTTAGTCCCTAGCGGGGGACCGAGGGAGCAGTACTTC. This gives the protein CASSLVPSGGPREQYF.

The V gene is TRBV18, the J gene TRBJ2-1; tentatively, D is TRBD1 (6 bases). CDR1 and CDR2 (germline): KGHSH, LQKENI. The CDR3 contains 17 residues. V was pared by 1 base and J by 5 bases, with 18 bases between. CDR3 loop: CASSPLLIAGADNEQFF. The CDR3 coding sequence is TGTGCCAGCTCACCACTTCTGATAGCAGGGGCCGACAATGAGCAGTTCTTC. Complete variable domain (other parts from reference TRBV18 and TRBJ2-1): NAGVMQNPRHLVRRRGQEARLRCSPMKGHSHVYWYRQLPEEGLKFMVYLQKENIIDESGMPKERFSAEFPKEGPSILRIQQVVRGDSAAYFCASSPLLIAGADNEQFFGPGTRLTVL.

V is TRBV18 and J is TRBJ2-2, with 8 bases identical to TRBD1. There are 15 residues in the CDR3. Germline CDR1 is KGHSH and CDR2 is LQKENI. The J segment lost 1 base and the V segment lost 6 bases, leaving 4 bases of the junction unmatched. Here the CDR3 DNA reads TGTGCCAGCTCCTTGGGACAGGTGAACACCGGGGAGCTGTTTTTT. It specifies CASSLGQVNTGELFF. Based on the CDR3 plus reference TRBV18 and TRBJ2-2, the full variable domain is NAGVMQNPRHLVRRRGQEARLRCSPMKGHSHVYWYRQLPEEGLKFMVYLQKENIIDESGMPKERFSAEFPKEGPSILRIQQVVRGDSAAYFCASSLGQVNTGELFFGEGSRLTVL.

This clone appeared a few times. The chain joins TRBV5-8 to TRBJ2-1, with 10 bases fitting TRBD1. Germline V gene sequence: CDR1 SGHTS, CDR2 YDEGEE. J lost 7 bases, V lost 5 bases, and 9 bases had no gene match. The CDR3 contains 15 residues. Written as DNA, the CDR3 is TGTGCCAGCAGTCCCGGGACAGGGGATTGGAATGAGCAGTTCTTC. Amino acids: CASSPGTGDWNEQFF.

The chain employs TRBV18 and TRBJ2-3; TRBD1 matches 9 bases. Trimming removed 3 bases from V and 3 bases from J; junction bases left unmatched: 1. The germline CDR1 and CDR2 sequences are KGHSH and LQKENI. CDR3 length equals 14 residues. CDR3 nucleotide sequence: TGTGCCAGCTCACCCGGGACAGGGACAGATACGCAGTATTTT. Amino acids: CASSPGTGTDTQYF. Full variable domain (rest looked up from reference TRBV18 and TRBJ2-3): NAGVMQNPRHLVRRRGQEARLRCSPMKGHSHVYWYRQLPEEGLKFMVYLQKENIIDESGMPKERFSAEFPKEGPSILRIQQVVRGDSAAYFCASSPGTGTDTQYFGPGTRLTVL.

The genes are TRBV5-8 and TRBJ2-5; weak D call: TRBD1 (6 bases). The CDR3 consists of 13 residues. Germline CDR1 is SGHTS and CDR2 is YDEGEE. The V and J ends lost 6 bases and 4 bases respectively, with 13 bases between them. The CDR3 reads CASTIQGTETQYF. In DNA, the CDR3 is TGTGCCAGCACCATACAGGGTACAGAGACCCAGTACTTC.

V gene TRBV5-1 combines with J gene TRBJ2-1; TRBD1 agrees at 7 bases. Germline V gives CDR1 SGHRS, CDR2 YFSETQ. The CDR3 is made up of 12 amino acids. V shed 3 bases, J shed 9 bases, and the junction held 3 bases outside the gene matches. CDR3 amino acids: CASSWTGSEQFF. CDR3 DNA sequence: TGCGCCAGCAGCTGGACAGGCAGTGAGCAGTTCTTC. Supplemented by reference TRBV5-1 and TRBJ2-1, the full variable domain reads KAGVTQTPRYLIKTRGQQVTLSCSPISGHRSVSWYQQTPGQGLQFLFEYFSETQRNKGNFPGRFSGRQFSNSRSEMNVSTLELGDSALYLCASSWTGSEQFFGPGTRLTVL.